This T cell receptor (beta chain) was retrieved from a study of cytomegalovirus exposure and HLA in healthy donors. This clone has only one observation. The PCR used 60 Vbeta and 13 Jbeta primers. The repertoire was sequenced with immunoSEQ multiplex PCR; TCRdb's copy has only in-frame clones and lacks some. The sample records over 200,000 clones, 82% being singletons. Germline values: CDR1 SEHNR, CDR2 FQNEAQ (reference sequence). The CDR3 runs to 13 residues. The sequence was obtained from a woman in her thirties or forties in good health and CMV-seropositive. The chain combines TRBV7-9 with TRBJ2-3; perhaps TRBD2 as D (5 bases). The sequenced sample consisted of PBMCs. CDR3 coding DNA: TGTGTTCCGGGCGGAGGTAGCACAGATACGCAGTATTTT. Translated, it gives CVPGGGSTDTQYF.